The 14 T cell receptor beta chains presented below share a single source sample, sequenced in a study of cytomegalovirus exposure and HLA in healthy donors (dated by TCRdb to the late 2010s). The library was generated by the immunoSEQ multiplex PCR assay. The multiplex PCR relied on a mix of 60 forward primers for TCR Vbeta segments and 13 reverse primers for TCR Jbeta segments. In TCRdb, the immuneACCESS table is reduced to in-frame sequences with V and J assigned. These tables do not hold every clone; where another copy was compared, an unresolved V gene accounts for under half, and the others remain unexplained. The sample table holds roughly 190,000 clones, of which more than 65% were seen once. Of the sample, around 4% falls within the top ten clones. What was sequenced was PBMCs. The receptors here all came from a man between 45 and 60 years old in good health and CMV-seronegative.

The rearrangement links TRBV7-2 to TRBJ2-3, with 9 nucleotides matching TRBD1. This CDR3 is 16 amino acids long. Losses at the gene ends were 2 bases for V and 1 base for J; bases not matched to a gene: 4. Germline-derived CDR1 and CDR2 are SGHTA and FQGNSA. The CDR3, as DNA: TGTGCCAGCAGCTTAAACAGGGGGCGCGGCACAGATACGCAGTATTTT. Its translation: CASSLNRGRGTDTQYF.

The chain joins TRBV11-2 to TRBJ1-1; TRBD1 matches at 8 bases. This CDR3 comprises 14 residues. V trimming: 5 bases; J trimming: 4 bases; junction bases outside the gene matches: 6. Germline lookup yields CDR1 SGHAT and CDR2 FQNNGV. CDR3 loop: CASSGLTGATEAFF. The CDR3 region has the DNA TGTGCCAGCAGCGGTTTGACAGGGGCCACTGAAGCTTTCTTT.

As regards this clone: The junction and the germline gene differ at one end; a read error may be behind it. The chain joins TRBV7-9 to TRBJ1-2, with D possibly matching TRBD1 (6 bases). The CDR3 runs to 12 residues. The germline gives CDR1 SEHNR, CDR2 FQNEAQ (reference sequence). DNA for the CDR3: TGTTCCAGCAGCTTAGCGGGGGCTGGCTACACCTTC. Translated, it gives CSSSLAGAGYTF.

V and J are TRBV4-3 and TRBJ1-6; 9 nucleotides align to TRBD1. The trim removed 6 bases at V and 8 bases at J, leaving 5 bases unmatched. CDR1 LGHNA and CDR2 YSLEER come from the germline V gene. This CDR3 has 14 amino acids. The CDR3: CASSPGTGYSPLHF. The CDR3 coding sequence is TGCGCCAGCAGTCCCGGGACAGGGTATTCACCCCTCCACTTT.

V gene TRBV9 combines with J gene TRBJ2-3; D uncertain. Trimming removed 0 bases from V and 5 bases from J, with 4 bases in between. Germline assignment: CDR1 SGDLS and CDR2 YYNGEE. This CDR3 region has 12 residues. The CDR3 reads CASSVALDTQYF. The CDR3 bases are TGTGCCAGCAGCGTAGCGTTAGATACGCAGTATTTT.

The genes are TRBV5-6 and TRBJ1-1; D is unresolved. The CDR3 totals 13 residues. Trimming took off 0 bases at V and 5 bases at J, with 8 bases between the two ends. In germline, CDR1 is SGHDT, CDR2 YYEEEE. Written as DNA, the CDR3 is TGTGCCAGCAGCTTGGGCAGGAGGACTGAAGCTTTCTTT. Protein: CASSLGRRTEAFF.

This chain links TRBV6-5 with TRBJ2-2, with a tentative D call TRBD1 (5 bases). V lost 0 bases and J lost 7, with 15 bases in between. The germline CDR1 and CDR2 sequences are MNHEY and SVGAGI. The length of the CDR3 is 16 residues. CDR3 bases: TGTGCCAGCAGTTACTCGTCCCGCAGGGATAACGGGGAGCTGTTTTTT. Translation: CASSYSSRRDNGELFF.

This chain links TRBV10-3 with TRBJ2-2, with D possibly matching TRBD1 (5 bases). V was shortened by 2 bases and J by 7 bases, with 11 bases between the two germline ends. The CDR3 extends over 14 amino acids. Germline V gene data show CDR1 as ENHRY and CDR2 as SYGVKD. The CDR3 protein is CAISEEKGHGELFF. The CDR3 bases are TGTGCCATCAGTGAGGAGAAGGGGCACGGGGAGCTGTTTTTT.

The V gene is TRBV6-1, the J gene TRBJ1-5, with no clear D. The CDR3 covers 15 residues. Germline CDR1 and CDR2: MNHNS and SASEGT. Trimming pared 7 bases from V and 1 base from J, leaving 14 bases between. The DNA for the CDR3 is TGTGCCAGCATTACCGGCGGGTTAAGCAATCAGCCCCAGCATTTT. Protein: CASITGGLSNQPQHF.

The genes are TRBV6-5 and TRBJ1-4; 9 positions match TRBD1. In germline, CDR1 is MNHEY, CDR2 SVGAGI. Trimming at V came to 6 bases and at J to 8 bases, leaving 7 bases not matched to a gene. This CDR3 is 14 amino acids long. The CDR3 DNA reads TGTGCCAGCAGCCAGGGACAGGGACCCGAAAAACTGTTTTTT. Its protein is CASSQGQGPEKLFF.

V and J are TRBV12-5 and TRBJ2-6; D remains unclear. Trimming left V 7 bases short and J 1 base short, with 5 bases between. CDR3 length: 13 residues. Germline CDR1 reads LGHNT; CDR2 reads FRNRAP. In DNA, the CDR3 is TGTGCTAGTGCCTTATCTGGGGCCAACGTCCTGACTTTC. It translates to CASALSGANVLTF.

The CDR3 loop reads CAWTLGRGYSPLHF. CDR3 DNA sequence: TGTGCCTGGACCTTGGGCAGGGGATATTCACCCCTCCACTTT. The J gene is TRBJ1-6, the V gene TRBV30; D perhaps matches TRBD1 (6 bases). CDR1 and CDR2 from the germline V gene are GTSNPN and SVGIG (reference sequence). The CDR3 is 14 amino acids. Trimming cost V 4 bases and J 8 bases, with 15 bases left between them.

This chain connects TRBV12-5 to TRBJ2-7; D is perhaps TRBD2 (7 bases). Deletions cut 2 bases from V and 5 bases from J, with 13 bases between. This CDR3 contains 14 residues. Germline V CDR1 and CDR2: LGHNT, FRNRAP. This CDR3 is CASGLRGGSHEQYF. As DNA, the CDR3 is TGTGCTAGTGGTTTGAGGGGGGGCAGCCACGAGCAGTACTTC.

V is TRBV7-2 and J is TRBJ2-7; D perhaps matches TRBD1 (5 bases). The CDR3 covers 14 residues. CDR1 is SGHTA and CDR2 is FQGNSA in the germline V gene. V lost 8 bases to trimming and J lost 4 bases, with 18 bases between them. The CDR3 DNA follows: TGTGCCAGCCAATCGTCGCAGGGCCCATACGAGCAGTACTTC. Translating it yields CASQSSQGPYEQYF.